This T cell receptor beta chain stems from a study of blood T cells in healthy people across ages. Study outcomes and limitations: Researchers report that TCR beta diversity correlated strongly with naive T cell percentage. One million T cells yielded diversity estimates that were considered underestimates. Per million T cells, TCR beta diversity dropped roughly linearly as age increased.

The V and J ends lost 4 bases and 0 bases respectively, with 10 bases between them. Per the germline V gene, CDR1 is DFQATT and CDR2 is SNEGSKA (reference sequence). The CDR3 runs to 14 residues. Combining a sample-barcoded 5' primer with a J-beta primer mix, a second PCR ran for roughly 6 to 12 cycles. Every cDNA was tagged by a template-switch adaptor with 12 random nucleotides. TCRdb itself ran the 5' RACE reads through MiXCR, one entry per CDR3 protein. The table records under 850,000 distinct CDR3 sequences, 30% to 45% of them present only once. In the case of this clonotype: Its antigen is undetermined. Since the CDR3 does not end with the conserved phenylalanine or tryptophan, this likely comes from a read error.

The receptor was derived from a man in his late teens or twenties in good health. The source material was blood. The chain joins TRBV20-1 to TRBJ1-5; the D is unclear. In DNA form, the CDR3 reads TGCAGTGCTAAACCCCGGTATAGCAATCAGCCCCAGCATCTT. Encoded protein: CSAKPRYSNQPQHL.